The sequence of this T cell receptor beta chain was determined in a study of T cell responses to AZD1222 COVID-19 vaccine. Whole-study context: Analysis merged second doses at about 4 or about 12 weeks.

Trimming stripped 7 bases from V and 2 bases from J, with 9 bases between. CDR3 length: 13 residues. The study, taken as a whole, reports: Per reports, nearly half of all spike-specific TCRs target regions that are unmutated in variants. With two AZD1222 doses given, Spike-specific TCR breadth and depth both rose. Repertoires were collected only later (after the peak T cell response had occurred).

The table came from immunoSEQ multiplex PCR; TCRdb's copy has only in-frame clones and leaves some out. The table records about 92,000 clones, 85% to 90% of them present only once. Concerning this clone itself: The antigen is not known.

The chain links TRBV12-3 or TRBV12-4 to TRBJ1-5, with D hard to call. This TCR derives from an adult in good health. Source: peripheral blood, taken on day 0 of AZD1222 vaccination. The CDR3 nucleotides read TGTGCCAGCAATTCAGGTCGCAATCAGCCCCAGCATTTT. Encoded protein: CASNSGRNQPQHF.